The source of this TCR beta chain is a study of neoadjuvant anti-PD-1 for oral cavity cancer. Study-level information: Most patients had three to four biweekly doses of 3 mg/kg nivolumab before resection. Non-progressing patients received a fourth nivolumab dose near day 43, then surgery on days 50-56.

Cohort: HPV-negative, locally advanced oral cavity squamous cell carcinoma patients. Blood cells were analyzed directly, without culture or expansion. The CDR3 is 18 residues long. Trimming cost V 4 bases and J 1 base; bases outside gene matches: 12. CDR1 and CDR2 (germline): MGHDK, SYGVNS. The assay was immunoSEQ multiplex PCR, and TCRdb's table has in-frame clones only and misses some. The sample records about 16,000 clones, roughly three fifths being singletons. Sample: PBMCs, taken before nivolumab (anti-PD-1) treatment. The receptor was derived from a person aged 40 to 85 with oral cavity squamous cell carcinoma. This chain uses TRBV25-1 with TRBJ2-5, with 10 positions matching TRBD1. CDR3 DNA sequence: TGTGCCAGCAGTGGACCGGGACAGGGGAACGGGTTCCAAGAGACCCAGTACTTC. Translated: CASSGPGQGNGFQETQYF.